The entry below describes one TCR beta chain. The target antigen is unknown. This sample was taken from a study of monozygotic twins with inflammatory bowel disease. Study-level findings and limits: Researchers reported no repertoire similarity difference between concordant and discordant twins, possibly from limited power. Those with IBD had lower TCRbeta diversity (inverse Simpson) than their healthy co-twins did.

Each CDR3 protein gets one entry in TCRdb, which reprocessed the 5' RACE reads and gives no DNA. The sample's table shows about 350,000 distinct CDR3 sequences. Germline CDR1 and CDR2: MGHRA and YSYEKL. The CDR3 length is 15 residues. This chain connects TRBV4-1 to TRBJ2-7; TCRdb gives TRBD1 as the D gene, but with no DNA this cannot be confirmed. The clonotype originates from a human donor with ulcerative colitis or Crohn's disease, or a healthy co-twin of an affected twin (not recorded which). The material sequenced was blood. CDR3 loop: CASSQGQGYSYEQYF.